This TCR beta chain originates from a study of Tregs in tolerant kidney transplant recipients. The repertoire was sequenced with immunoSEQ multiplex PCR; TCRdb's copy has only in-frame clones and lacks some. This sample lists 30,000 to 35,000 clones; its ten largest clones have about 8.1%. With regard to this clone: From the germline J gene comes the end of the CDR3, since the read stops 3 residues before it.

The ends were cut back, 2 bases at V and 7 bases at J, with 9 bases in the middle. CDR1 is DFQATT, CDR2 SNEGSKA, per germline (reference sequence). This CDR3 is 12 amino acids long. V usage is TRBV20-1 and J usage is TRBJ2-1; weak D call: TRBD1 (5 bases). This clonotype was sampled from a human donor who received a combined kidney and bone marrow transplant. The specimen comprised CD8+ T cells from blood, sampled before the transplant. The CDR3 protein is CSARQGLNEQFF. CDR3 DNA (partial): TGCAGTGCTAGACAGGGTCTAAATGAG.